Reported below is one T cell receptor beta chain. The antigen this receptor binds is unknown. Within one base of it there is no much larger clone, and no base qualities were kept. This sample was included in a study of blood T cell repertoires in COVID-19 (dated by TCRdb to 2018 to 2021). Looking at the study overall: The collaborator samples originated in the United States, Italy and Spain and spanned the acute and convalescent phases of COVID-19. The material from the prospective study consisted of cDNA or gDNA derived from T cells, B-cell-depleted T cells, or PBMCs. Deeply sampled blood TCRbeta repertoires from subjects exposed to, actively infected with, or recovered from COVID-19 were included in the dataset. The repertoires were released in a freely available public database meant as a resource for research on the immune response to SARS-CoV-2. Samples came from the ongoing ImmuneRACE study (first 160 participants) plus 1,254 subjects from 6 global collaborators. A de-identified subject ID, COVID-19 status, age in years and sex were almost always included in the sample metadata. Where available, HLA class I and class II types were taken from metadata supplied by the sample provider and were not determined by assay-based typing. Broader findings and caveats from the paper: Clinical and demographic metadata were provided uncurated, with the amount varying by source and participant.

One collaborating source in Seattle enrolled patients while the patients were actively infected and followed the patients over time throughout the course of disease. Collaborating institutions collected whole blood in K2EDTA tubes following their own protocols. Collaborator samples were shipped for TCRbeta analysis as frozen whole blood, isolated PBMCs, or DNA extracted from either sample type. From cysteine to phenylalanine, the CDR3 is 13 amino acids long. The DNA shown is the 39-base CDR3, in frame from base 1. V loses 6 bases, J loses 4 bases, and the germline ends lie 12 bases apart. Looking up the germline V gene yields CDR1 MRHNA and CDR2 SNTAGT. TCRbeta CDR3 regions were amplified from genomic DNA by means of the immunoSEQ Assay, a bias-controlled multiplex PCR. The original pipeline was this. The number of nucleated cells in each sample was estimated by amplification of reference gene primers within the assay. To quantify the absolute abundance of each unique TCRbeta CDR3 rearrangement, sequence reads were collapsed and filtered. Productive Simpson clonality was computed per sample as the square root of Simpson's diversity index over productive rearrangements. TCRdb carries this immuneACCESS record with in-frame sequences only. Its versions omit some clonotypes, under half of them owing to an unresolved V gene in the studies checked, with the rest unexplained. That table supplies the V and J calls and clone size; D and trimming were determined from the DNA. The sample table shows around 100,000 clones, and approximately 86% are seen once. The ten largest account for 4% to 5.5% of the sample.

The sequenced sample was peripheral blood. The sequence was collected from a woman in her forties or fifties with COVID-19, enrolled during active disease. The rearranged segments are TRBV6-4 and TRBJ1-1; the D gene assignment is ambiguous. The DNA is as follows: TGTGCCAGCAGGGCGGAGGGAGGCACTGAAGCTTTCTTT. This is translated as CASRAEGGTEAFF.